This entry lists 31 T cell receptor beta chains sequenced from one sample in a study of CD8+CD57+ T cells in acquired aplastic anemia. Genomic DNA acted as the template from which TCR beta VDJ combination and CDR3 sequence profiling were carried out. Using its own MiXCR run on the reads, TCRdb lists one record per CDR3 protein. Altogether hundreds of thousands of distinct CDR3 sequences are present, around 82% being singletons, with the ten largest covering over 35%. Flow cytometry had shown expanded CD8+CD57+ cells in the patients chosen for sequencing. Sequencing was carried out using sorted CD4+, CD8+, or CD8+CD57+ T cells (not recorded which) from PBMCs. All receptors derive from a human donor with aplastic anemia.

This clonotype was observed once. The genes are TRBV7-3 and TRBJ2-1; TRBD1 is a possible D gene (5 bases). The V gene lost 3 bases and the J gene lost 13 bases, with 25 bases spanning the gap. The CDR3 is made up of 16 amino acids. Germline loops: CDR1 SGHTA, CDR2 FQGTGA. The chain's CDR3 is CASSLTAIGSPLHQFF. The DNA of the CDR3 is TGTGCCAGCAGCTTGACAGCGATCGGTTCACCCCTCCACCAGTTCTTC.

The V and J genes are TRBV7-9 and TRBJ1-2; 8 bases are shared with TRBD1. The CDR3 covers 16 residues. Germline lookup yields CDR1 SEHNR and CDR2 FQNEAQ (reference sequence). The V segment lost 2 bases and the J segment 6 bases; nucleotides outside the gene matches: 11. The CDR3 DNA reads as TGTGCCAGCAGCTTACCGGACAGGGACGGGGCCAATGGCTACACCTTC. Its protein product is CASSLPDRDGANGYTF.

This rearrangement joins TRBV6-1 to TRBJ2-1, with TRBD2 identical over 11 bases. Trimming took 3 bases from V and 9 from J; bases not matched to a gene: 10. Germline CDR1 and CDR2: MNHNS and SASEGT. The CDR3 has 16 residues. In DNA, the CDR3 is TGTGCCAGCAGTGATAGCGGGGGGGTCGGGGAGACTGAGCAGTTCTTC. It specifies CASSDSGGVGETEQFF.

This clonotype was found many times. The CDR3 loop is CASSVQGGSYEQYF. The CDR3 coding sequence is TGTGCCAGCAGCGTACAGGGGGGCTCCTACGAGCAGTACTTC. V gene TRBV7-3 combines with J gene TRBJ2-7, with 8 bases identical to TRBD1. V dropped 5 bases and J dropped 0; count of bases not matched to a gene: 3. Germline values: CDR1 SGHTA, CDR2 FQGTGA. This CDR3 is 14 amino acids long.

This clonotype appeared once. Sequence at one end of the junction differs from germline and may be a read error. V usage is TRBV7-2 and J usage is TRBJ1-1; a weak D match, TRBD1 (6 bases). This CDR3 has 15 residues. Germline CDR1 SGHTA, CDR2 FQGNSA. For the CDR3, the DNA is TGTGCCAGCAGTGGGATAGGGGGGGCGAACTCTGAAGCTTTCTTT. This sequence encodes CASSGIGGANSEAFF.

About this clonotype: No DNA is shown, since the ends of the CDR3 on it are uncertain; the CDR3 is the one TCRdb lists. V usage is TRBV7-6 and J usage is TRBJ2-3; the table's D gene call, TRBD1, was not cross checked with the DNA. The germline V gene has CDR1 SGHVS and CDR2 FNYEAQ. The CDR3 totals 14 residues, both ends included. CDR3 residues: CASSFATGSDTHYF.

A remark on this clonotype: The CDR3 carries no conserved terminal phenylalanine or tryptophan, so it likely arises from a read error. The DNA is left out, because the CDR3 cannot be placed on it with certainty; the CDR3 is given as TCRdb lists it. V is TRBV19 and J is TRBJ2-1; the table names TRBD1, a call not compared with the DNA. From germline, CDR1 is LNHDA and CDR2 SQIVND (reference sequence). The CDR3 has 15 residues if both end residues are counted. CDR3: CASSISRGTDNEHFG.

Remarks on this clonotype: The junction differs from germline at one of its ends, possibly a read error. DNA of the CDR3: TGTGCCAGCAGCTTCAGCGGGAGGTCAGATACGCAGTTT. Residues: CASSFSGRSDTQF. V and J are TRBV9 and TRBJ2-3, with TRBD2 identical over 9 bases. This CDR3 region has 13 residues. The germline gives CDR1 SGDLS, CDR2 YYNGEE.

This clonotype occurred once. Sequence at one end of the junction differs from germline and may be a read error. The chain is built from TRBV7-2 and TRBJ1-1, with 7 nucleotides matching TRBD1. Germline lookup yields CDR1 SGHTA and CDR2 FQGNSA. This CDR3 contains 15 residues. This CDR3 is CASSFLMTGNAEAFF. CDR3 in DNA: TGTGCCAGCAGCTTTCTTATGACAGGGAACGCTGAAGCGTTCTTT.

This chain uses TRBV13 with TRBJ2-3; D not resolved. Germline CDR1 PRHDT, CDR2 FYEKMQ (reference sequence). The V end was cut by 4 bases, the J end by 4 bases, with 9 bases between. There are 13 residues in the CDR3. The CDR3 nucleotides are TGTGCCAGCAGCTCAGTCCCGCCAGATACGCAGTATTTT. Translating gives CASSSVPPDTQYF.

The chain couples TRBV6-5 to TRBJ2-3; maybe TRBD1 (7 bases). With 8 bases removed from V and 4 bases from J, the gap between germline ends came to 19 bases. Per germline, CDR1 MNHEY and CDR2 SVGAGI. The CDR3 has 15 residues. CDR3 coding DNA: TGTGCCAGCGGTCTCGGTCCCAGGGGGGCAGATACGCAGTATTTT. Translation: CASGLGPRGADTQYF.

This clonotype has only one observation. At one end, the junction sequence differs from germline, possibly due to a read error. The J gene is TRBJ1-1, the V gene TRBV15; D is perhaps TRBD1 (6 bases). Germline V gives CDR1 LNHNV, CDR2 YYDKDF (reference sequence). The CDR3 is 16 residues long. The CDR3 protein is CASSRGGAQVNTEAFF. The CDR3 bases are TGTGCCAGCAGCAGAGGGGGGGCACAAGTGAACACTGAAGCTTTCTTT.

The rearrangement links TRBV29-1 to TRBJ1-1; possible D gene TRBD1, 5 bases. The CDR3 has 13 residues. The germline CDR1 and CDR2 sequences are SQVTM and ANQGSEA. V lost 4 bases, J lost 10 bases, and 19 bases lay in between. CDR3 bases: TGCAGCGTTGTCGCCGGGACTTGGGCTGCAGCTTTCTTT. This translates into CSVVAGTWAAAFF.

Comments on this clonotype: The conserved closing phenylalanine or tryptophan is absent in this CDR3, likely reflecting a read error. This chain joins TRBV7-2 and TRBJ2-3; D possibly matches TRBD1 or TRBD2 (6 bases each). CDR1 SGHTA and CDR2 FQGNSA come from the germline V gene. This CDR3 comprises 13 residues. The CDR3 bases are TGTGCCAGCGGCTACGGGGGCACAGCTACGCAGTATTAT. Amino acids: CASGYGGTATQYY.

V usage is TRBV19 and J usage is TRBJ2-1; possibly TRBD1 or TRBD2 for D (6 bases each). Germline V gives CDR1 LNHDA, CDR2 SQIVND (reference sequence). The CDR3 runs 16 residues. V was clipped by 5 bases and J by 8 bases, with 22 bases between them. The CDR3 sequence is CASSLGGGNGHDEQFF. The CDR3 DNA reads TGTGCCAGTAGTCTGGGGGGCGGAAACGGTCATGATGAGCAGTTCTTC.

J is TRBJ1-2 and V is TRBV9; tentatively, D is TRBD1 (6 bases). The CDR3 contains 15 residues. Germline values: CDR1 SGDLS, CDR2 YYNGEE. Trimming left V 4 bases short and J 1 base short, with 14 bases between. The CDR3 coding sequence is TGTGCCAGCAGCCCAACGGGGGCCGGTAACTATGGCTACACCTTC. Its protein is CASSPTGAGNYGYTF.

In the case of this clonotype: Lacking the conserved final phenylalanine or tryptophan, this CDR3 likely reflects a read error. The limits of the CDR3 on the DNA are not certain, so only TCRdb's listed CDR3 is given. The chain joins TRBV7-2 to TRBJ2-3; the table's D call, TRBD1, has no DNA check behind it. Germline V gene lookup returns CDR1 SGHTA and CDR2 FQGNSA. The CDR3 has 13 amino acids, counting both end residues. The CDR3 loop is CASRVAGSAEKYY.

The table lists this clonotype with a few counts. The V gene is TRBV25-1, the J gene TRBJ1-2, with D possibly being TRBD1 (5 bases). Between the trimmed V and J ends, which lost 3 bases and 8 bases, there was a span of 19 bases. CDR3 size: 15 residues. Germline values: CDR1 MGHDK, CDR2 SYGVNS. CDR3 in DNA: TGTGCCAGCAGTGATGGGGGACGAGGAAGTCCAGGCTACACCTTC. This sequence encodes CASSDGGRGSPGYTF.

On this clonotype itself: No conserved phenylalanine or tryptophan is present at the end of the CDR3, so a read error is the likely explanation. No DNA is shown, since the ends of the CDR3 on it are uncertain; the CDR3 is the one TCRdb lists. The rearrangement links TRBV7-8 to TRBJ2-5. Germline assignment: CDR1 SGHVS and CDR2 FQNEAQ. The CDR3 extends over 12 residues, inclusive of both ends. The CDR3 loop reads CASSVAGETDTL.

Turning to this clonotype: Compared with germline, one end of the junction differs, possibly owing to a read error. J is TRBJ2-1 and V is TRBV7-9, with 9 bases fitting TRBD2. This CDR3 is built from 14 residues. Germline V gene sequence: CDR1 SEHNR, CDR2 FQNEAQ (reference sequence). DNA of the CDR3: TGCGCCAGCAGTTCTAGCGGGACTAGGGGAGAGACCCAGTTC. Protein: CASSSSGTRGETQF. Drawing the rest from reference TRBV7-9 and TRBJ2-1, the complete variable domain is DTGVSQNPRHKITKRGQNVTFRCDPISEHNRLYWYRQTLGQGPEFLTYFQNEAQLEKSRLLSDRFSAERPKGSFSTLEIQRTEQGDSAMYLCASSSSGTRGETQFGPGTRLTVL.

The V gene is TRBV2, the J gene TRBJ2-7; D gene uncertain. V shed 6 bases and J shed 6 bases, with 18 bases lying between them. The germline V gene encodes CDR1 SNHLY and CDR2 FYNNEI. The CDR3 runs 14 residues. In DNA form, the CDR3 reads TGTGCCAGCAGGACCGCTGGGGTCCGGATCGAGCAGTACTTC. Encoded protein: CASRTAGVRIEQYF.

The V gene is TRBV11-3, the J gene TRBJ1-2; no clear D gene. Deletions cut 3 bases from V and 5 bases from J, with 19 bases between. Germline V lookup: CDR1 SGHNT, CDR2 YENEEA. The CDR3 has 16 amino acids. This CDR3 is CASSFTRERLVYGYTF. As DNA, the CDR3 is TGTGCCAGCAGCTTTACTAGGGAAAGGCTCGTATATGGCTACACCTTC.

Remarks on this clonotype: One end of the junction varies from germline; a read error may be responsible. The CDR3 loop is CASSLDTGRVEQYF. The CDR3 region has the DNA TGTGCTAGCAGCTTAGACACGGGGAGGGTCGAGCAGTACTTC. The chain couples TRBV7-4 to TRBJ2-4; TRBD2 aligns across 7 bases. The J call is uncertain, as TRBJ2-7 better fits the DNA end. Germline assignment: CDR1 SGHVT and CDR2 SQSDAQ. The CDR3 has 14 amino acids.

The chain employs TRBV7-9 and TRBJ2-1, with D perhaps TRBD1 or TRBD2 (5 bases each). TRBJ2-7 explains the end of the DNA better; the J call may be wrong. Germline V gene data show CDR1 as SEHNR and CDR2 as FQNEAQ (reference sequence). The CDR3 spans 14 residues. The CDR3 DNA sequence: TGTGCCAGCAGCTTAGGATCGAGGGACGGGGAGCAGTACTTC. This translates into CASSLGSRDGEQYF.

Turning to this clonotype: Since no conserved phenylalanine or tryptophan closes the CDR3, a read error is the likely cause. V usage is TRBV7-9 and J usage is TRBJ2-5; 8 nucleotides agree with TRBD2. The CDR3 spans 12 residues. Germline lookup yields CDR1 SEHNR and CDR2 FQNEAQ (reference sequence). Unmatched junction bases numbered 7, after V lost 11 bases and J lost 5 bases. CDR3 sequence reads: CAGIGGAETQYS. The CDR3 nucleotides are TGTGCCGGTATCGGGGGGGCGGAGACCCAGTACTCC.

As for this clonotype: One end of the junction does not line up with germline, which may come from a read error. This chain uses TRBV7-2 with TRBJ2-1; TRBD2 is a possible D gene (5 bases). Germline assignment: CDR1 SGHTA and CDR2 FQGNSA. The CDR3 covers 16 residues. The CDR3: CASSQDGLRGRNRQFF. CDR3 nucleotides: TGCGCCAGCAGCCAAGATGGCCTACGGGGAAGAAACAGACAGTTCTTC. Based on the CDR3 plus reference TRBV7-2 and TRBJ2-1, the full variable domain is GAGVSQSPSNKVTEKGKDVELRCDPISGHTALYWYRQSLGQGLEFLIYFQGNSAPDKSGLPSDRFSAERTGGSVSTLTIQRTQQEDSAVYLCASSQDGLRGRNRQFFGPGTRLTVL.

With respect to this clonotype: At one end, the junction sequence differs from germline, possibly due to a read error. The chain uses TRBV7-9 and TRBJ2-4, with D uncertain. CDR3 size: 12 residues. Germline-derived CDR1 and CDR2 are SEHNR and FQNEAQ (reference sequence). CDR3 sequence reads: CASGVAGNNQDF. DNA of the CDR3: TGTGCCAGCGGAGTAGCTGGGAACAACCAGGACTTC.

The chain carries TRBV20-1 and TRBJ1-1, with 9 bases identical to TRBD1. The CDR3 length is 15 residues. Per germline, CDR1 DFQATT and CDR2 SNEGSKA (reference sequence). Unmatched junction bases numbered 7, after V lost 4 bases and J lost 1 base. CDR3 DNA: TGCAGTGCTACCCTGGGACAGGGAGAGAACACTGAAGCTTTCTTT. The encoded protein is CSATLGQGENTEAFF.

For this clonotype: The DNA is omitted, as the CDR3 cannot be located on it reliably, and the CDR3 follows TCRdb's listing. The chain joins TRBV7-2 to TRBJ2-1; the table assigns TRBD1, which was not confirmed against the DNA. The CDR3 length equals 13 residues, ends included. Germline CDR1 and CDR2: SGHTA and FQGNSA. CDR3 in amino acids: CASSVAGGADYCF.

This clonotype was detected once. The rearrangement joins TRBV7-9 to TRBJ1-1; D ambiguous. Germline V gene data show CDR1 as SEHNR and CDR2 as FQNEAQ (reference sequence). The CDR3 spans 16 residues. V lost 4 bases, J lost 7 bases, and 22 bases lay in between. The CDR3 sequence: CASSWNTVGVSNEAFF. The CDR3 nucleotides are TGTGCCAGCAGCTGGAATACCGTCGGGGTGAGCAATGAAGCTTTCTTT.

The CDR3, as DNA: TGTGCCAGCAGCTTAGATCTAAAGGGCACAGATACGCAGTATTTT. As protein: CASSLDLKGTDTQYF. The chain employs TRBV11-3 and TRBJ2-3, with D unresolved. The V gene's germline CDR1 is SGHNT and CDR2 YENEEA. This CDR3 region has 15 residues. Trimming took off 0 bases at V and 1 base at J, with 8 bases between the two ends.